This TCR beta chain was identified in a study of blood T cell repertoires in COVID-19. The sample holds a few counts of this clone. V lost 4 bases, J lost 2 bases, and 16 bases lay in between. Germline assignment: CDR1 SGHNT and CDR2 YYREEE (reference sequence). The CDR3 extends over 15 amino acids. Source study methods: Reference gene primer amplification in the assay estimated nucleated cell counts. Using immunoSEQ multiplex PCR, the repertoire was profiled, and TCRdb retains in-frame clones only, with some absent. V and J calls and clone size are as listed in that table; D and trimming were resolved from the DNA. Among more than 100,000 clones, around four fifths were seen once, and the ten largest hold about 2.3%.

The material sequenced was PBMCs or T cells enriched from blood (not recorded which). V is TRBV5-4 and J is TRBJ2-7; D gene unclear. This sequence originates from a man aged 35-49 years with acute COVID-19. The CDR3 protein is CASSPTPGLPYEQYF. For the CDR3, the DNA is TGTGCCAGCAGCCCGACCCCAGGTCTCCCCTACGAGCAGTACTTC.